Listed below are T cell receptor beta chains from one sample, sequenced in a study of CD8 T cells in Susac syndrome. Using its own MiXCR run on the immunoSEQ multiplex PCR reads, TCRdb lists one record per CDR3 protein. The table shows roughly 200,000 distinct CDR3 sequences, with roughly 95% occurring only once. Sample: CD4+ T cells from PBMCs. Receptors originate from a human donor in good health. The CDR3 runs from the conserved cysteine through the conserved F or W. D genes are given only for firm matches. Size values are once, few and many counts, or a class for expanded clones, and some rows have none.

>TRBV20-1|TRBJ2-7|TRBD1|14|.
CSARGTGTWGEQYF
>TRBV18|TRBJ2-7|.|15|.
CASSPATGGVYEQYF
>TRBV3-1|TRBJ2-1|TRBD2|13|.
CASSLYGGNEQFF
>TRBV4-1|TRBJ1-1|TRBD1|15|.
CASSRDRGVNTEAFF
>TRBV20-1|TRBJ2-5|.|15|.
CSAPAPRGRGETQYF
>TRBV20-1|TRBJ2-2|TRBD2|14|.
CSAAGTSRTGELFF
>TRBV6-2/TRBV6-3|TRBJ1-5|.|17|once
CASSSYGGTVSNQPQHF
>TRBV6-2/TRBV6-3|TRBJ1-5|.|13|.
CASRPPSNQPQHF
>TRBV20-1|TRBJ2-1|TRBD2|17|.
CSESTSDAFSSYNEQFF
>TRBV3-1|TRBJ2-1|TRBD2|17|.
CASSQDRGLAGVWEQFF
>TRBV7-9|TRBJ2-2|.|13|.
CASSLAATGELFF
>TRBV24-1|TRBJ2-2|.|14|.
CATSDPNSTGELFF
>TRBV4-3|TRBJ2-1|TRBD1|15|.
CASSQEGTGGNEQFF
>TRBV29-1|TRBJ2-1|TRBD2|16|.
CSVGQGTSGARGEQFF
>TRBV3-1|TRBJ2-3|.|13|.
CASSHSGTDTQYF
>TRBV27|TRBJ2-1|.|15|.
CASSPRMSSYNEQFF
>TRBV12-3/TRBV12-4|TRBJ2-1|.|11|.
CASSLMTEQFF
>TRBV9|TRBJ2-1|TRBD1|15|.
CASSPRQGNINEQFF
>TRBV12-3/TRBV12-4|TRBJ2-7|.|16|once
CASSPGAAALGGEQYF
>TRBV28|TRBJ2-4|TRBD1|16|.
CASSLGGQGAMNIQYF
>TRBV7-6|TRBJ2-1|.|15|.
CASSTRWARYNEQFF
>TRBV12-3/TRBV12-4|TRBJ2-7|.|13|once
CASARDISYEQYF
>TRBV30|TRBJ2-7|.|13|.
CAWGPRVPYEQYF
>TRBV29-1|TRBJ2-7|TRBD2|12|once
CSVVRDYYEQYF
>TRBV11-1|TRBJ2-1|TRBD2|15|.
CASSITSGTINEQFF
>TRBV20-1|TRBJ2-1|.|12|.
CSARDLSGEQFF
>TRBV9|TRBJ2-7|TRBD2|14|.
CASSVDGRSYEQYF
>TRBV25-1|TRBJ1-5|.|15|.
CASSEGGGGNQPQHF
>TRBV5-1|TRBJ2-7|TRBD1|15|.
CASSSLGQGASEQYF
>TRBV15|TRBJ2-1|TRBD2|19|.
CATSRDYRSGTARSNEQFF
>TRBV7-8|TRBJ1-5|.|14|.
CASREQGANQPQHF
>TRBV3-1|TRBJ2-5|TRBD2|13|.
CASSQEQKRGEYF
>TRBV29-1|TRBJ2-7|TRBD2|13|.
CSVGGGRAYEQYF